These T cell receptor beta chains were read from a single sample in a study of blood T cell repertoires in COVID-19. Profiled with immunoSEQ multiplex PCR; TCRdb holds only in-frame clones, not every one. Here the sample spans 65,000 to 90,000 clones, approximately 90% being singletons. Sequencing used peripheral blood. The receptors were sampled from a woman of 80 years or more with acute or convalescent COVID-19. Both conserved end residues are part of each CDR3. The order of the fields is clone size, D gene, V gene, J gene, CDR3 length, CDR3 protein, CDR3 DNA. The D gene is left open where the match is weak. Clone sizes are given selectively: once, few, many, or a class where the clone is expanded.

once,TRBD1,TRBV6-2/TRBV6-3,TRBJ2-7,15,CASSPRTGASYEQYF,TGTGCCAGCAGCCCCCGGACAGGAGCCTCCTACGAGCAGTACTTC
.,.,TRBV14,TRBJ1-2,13,CASSQKRSNGYTF,TGTGCCAGCAGCCAAAAGAGATCCAATGGCTACACCTTC
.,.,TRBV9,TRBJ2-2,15,CASSADITNTGELFF,TGTGCCAGCAGCGCGGACATTACGAACACCGGGGAGCTGTTTTTT
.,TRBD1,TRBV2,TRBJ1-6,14,CASIVTGGSSPLHF,TGTGCCAGCATCGTTACAGGGGGCTCTTCACCCCTCCACTTT
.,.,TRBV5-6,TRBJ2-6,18,CASSLGGTVLSGANVLTF,TGTGCCAGCAGCTTGGGCGGGACAGTCCTCTCTGGGGCCAACGTCCTGACTTTC
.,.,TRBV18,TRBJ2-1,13,CASSPTPLNEQFF,TGTGCCAGCTCACCAACACCCCTCAATGAGCAGTTCTTC
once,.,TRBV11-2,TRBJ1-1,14,CASIPQVENTEAFF,TGTGCCAGCATCCCCCAGGTGGAGAACACTGAAGCTTTCTTT
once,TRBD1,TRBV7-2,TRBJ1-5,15,CASSLRTGYNQPQHF,TGTGCCAGCAGCTTAAGGACAGGCTACAATCAGCCCCAGCATTTT
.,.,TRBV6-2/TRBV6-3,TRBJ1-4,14,CASSSGGLGEKLFF,TGTGCCAGCAGCTCCGGAGGGTTGGGTGAAAAACTGTTTTTT
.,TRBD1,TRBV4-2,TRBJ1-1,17,CASSLRLGDRYNTEAFF,TGTGCCAGCAGCCTAAGGTTAGGGGACAGATACAACACTGAAGCTTTCTTT
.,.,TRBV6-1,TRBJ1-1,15,CASSEGSDRGTEAFF,TGTGCCAGCAGTGAGGGTTCCGATAGGGGCACTGAAGCTTTCTTT
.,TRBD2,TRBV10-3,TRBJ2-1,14,CAIKGGAYNNEQFF,TGTGCCATCAAGGGAGGGGCCTATAACAATGAGCAGTTCTTC
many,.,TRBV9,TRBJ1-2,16,CASSVEGESWDYGYTF,TGTGCCAGCAGCGTAGAGGGGGAGTCATGGGACTATGGCTACACCTTC
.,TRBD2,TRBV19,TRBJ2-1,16,CASRLTPSGGYNEQFF,TGTGCCAGTAGACTAACTCCGAGCGGGGGGTACAATGAGCAGTTCTTC
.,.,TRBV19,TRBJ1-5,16,CASSIRRGNSNQPQHF,TGTGCCAGTAGTATTCGCAGGGGAAATAGCAATCAGCCCCAGCATTTT
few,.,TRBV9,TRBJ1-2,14,CASSQGAVDYGYTF,TGTGCCAGCAGCCAGGGTGCTGTTGACTATGGCTACACCTTC
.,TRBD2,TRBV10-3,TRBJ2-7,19,CAISEQGGSGRAPPYEQYF,TGTGCCATCAGTGAGCAGGGGGGTAGCGGGAGAGCCCCTCCCTACGAGCAGTACTTC
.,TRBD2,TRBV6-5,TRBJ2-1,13,CAHRTSGSTEQFF,TGTGCCCATAGGACTAGCGGGAGCACTGAGCAGTTCTTC
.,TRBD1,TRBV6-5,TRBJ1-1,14,CASRRDRGSTEAFF,TGTGCCAGCAGGAGGGACAGGGGAAGCACTGAAGCTTTCTTT
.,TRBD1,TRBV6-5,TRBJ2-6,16,CASSSQGASGANVLTF,TGTGCCAGCAGTTCGCAGGGGGCCTCTGGGGCCAACGTCCTGACTTTC
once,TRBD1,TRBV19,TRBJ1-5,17,CASSMDDRGIRNQPQHF,TGTGCCAGTAGTATGGACGACAGGGGAATTCGCAATCAGCCCCAGCATTTT
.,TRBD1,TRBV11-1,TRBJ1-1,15,CASSSIRDSLQEAFF,TGTGCCAGCAGCTCAATCCGGGACAGCCTTCAGGAAGCTTTCTTT
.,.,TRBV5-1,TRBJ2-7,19,CASSSPSLRDMIGSYEQYF,TGCGCCAGCAGCTCCCCTTCCCTCCGGGACATGATTGGCTCCTACGAGCAGTACTTC
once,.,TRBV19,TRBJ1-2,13,CASSTGLTYGYTF,TGTGCCAGTAGTACGGGACTCACGTATGGCTACACCTTC
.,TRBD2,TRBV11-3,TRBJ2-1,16,CASSLGTSGKYNEQFF,TGTGCCAGCAGCTTGGGCACTAGCGGTAAATACAATGAGCAGTTCTTC
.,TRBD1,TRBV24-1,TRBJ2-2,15,CATSDSGQGQRELFF,TGTGCCACCAGTGATTCCGGACAGGGGCAACGGGAGCTGTTTTTT
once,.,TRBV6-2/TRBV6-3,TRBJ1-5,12,CASSFQGRPQHF,TGTGCCAGCAGCTTTCAGGGAAGGCCCCAGCATTTT
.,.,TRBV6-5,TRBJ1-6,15,CASSYSGSNNSPLHF,TGTGCCAGCAGTTACTCAGGGAGTAATAATTCACCCCTCCACTTT
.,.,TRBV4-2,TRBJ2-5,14,CASSQDLSVETQYF,TGTGCCAGCAGCCAAGACCTCAGTGTAGAGACCCAGTACTTC
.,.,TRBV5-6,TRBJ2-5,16,CASSLSQVSGGETQYF,TGTGCCAGCAGCTTGTCCCAGGTGTCAGGTGGAGAGACCCAGTACTTC
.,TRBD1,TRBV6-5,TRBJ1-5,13,CASNKGATQPQHF,TGTGCCAGCAATAAGGGGGCGACTCAGCCCCAGCATTTT
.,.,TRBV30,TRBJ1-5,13,CAWSGGNNQPQHF,TGTGCCTGGAGTGGGGGCAACAATCAGCCCCAGCATTTT
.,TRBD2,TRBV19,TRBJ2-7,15,CASSHAGLADYEQYF,TGTGCCAGTAGTCACGCGGGACTAGCGGACTACGAGCAGTACTTC
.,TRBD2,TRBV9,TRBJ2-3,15,CASSVGSGGTDTQYF,TGTGCCAGCAGCGTAGGAAGCGGGGGTACAGATACGCAGTATTTT
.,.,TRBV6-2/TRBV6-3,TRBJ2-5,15,CASSYWSVRQETQYF,TGTGCCAGCAGTTACTGGTCGGTACGGCAAGAGACCCAGTACTTC
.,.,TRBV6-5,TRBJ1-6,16,CASSYEGSSYNSPLHF,TGTGCCAGCAGTTACGAGGGTAGCTCCTATAATTCACCCCTCCACTTT
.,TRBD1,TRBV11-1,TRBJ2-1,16,CASSLGSGTGDNEQFF,TGTGCCAGCAGCCTAGGCTCGGGGACAGGGGACAATGAGCAGTTCTTC
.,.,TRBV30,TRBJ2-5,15,CAWSVQGGAQETQYF,TGTGCCTGGAGTGTACAAGGCGGGGCCCAAGAGACCCAGTACTTC
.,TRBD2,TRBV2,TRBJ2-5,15,CASSEDHTSVETQYF,TGTGCCAGCAGTGAAGACCACACTAGCGTGGAGACCCAGTACTTC
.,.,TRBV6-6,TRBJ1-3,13,CASSGGGQNTIYF,TGTGCCAGCAGTGGGGGCGGTCAAAACACCATATATTTT
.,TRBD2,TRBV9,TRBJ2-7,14,CASSVETSGGVKYF,TGTGCCAGCAGCGTAGAGACTAGCGGGGGGGTGAAGTACTTC
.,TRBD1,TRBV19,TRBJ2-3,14,CASSMRGQGDTQYF,TGTGCCAGTAGTATGAGGGGACAGGGAGATACGCAGTATTTT
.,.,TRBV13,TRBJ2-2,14,CASSPRGDTGELFF,TGTGCCAGCAGCCCCCGGGGAGACACCGGGGAGCTGTTTTTT
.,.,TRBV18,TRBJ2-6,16,CASSPIGQPGANVLTF,TGTGCCAGCTCACCAATTGGGCAGCCCGGGGCCAACGTCCTGACTTTC
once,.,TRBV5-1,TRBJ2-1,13,CASSGRTYNEQFF,TGCGCCAGCAGCGGCAGAACCTACAATGAGCAGTTCTTC
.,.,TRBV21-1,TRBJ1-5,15,CASSRLAGQSQPQHF,TGTGCCAGCAGCCGATTAGCGGGACAGAGTCAGCCCCAGCATTTT
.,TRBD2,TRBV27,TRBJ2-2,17,CASSFSSGRAYTGELFF,TGTGCCAGCAGTTTTTCTAGCGGGAGGGCCTACACCGGGGAGCTGTTTTTT
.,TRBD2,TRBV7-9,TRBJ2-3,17,CASSLERGEWGTDTQYF,TGTGCCAGCAGCCTCGAGCGGGGGGAATGGGGCACAGATACGCAGTATTTT
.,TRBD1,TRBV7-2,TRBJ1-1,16,CASSPPSGRPQGRAFF,TGTGCCAGCAGCCCTCCCTCCGGTCGACCACAGGGGCGGGCTTTCTTT
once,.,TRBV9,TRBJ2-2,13,CASSVWETGELFF,TGTGCCAGCAGCGTATGGGAGACCGGGGAGCTGTTTTTT
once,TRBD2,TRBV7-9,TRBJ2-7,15,CASSLGGSGSGEQYF,TGTGCCAGCAGCTTAGGCGGGAGCGGTTCGGGAGAGCAGTACTTC
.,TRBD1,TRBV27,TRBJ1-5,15,CASSRGTGNNQPQHF,TGTGCCAGCAGTCGCGGGACAGGGAATAATCAGCCCCAGCATTTT
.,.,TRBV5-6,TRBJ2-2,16,CASSFWGPSRAGELFF,TGTGCCAGCAGTTTCTGGGGGCCGTCCAGGGCCGGGGAGCTGTTTTTT